The next 29 T cell receptor beta chains were all read from a single sample in a study of blood T cells in healthy people across ages. Then a second PCR, running roughly 6 to 12 cycles, was carried out with a sample-barcoded 5' primer and a J-beta primer mix. In TCRdb, the 5' RACE reads were re-called with MiXCR into one record per CDR3 protein. The sample consists of 630,000 or so distinct CDR3 sequences, about 30% of them appearing once. Sequenced input: blood. Receptor source: a woman aged 80 or over in good health.

The chain employs TRBV2 and TRBJ2-7, with 8 bases matching TRBD1. The CDR3 is 16 amino acids. After removal of 1 base from V and 5 bases from J, the junction contained 10 bases not matched to a gene. Germline values: CDR1 SNHLY, CDR2 FYNNEI. DNA for the CDR3: TGTGCCAGCAGTGAAGATAGACAGGGGACCCTCCACGAGCAGTACTTC. This encodes CASSEDRQGTLHEQYF. Based on the CDR3 plus reference TRBV2 and TRBJ2-7, the full variable domain is EPEVTQTPSHQVTQMGQEVILRCVPISNHLYFYWYRQILGQKVEFLVSFYNNEISEKSEIFDDQFSVERPDGSNFTLKIRSTKLEDSAMYFCASSEDRQGTLHEQYFGPGTRLTVT.

As regards this clonotype: A much bigger clone sits one base away, suggesting this may be a read error. V usage is TRBV20-1 and J usage is TRBJ2-5, with D uncertain. The closer fit of TRBJ2-7 to the DNA end suggests the J call may be wrong. The CDR3 is 13 residues long. CDR1 is DFQATT, CDR2 SNEGSKA, per germline (reference sequence). The CDR3 region has the DNA TGCAGTGCTAGGGCTTCGTTCTCCTGCGAGCAGTACTTC. Its protein is CSARASFSCEQYF.

The chain has TRBV30 and TRBJ2-1; TRBD2 agrees at 15 bases. The junction had 10 bases not matched to a gene; V was cut back by 5 bases and J by 5 bases. The CDR3 runs 17 residues. Germline-derived CDR1 and CDR2 are GTSNPN and SVGIG (reference sequence). CDR3 protein: CAWDVGTSGGQNNEQFF. The CDR3 DNA follows: TGTGCCTGGGACGTCGGGACTAGCGGGGGGCAAAACAATGAGCAGTTCTTC.

This clonotype was seen a handful of times. The V and J genes are TRBV4-2 and TRBJ2-1; D perhaps matches TRBD2 (6 bases). CDR3 length: 15 amino acids. Trimming removed 4 bases at V and 9 bases at J, with 19 bases between. CDR1 LGHNA and CDR2 YNFKEQ come from the germline V gene. This CDR3 is CASSLRERDGGEQFF. Here the CDR3 DNA reads TGTGCCAGCAGCCTTAGGGAGCGTGACGGGGGTGAGCAGTTCTTC.

The chain uses TRBV5-1 and TRBJ2-1; 11 bases line up with TRBD2. The CDR3 spans 18 residues. Germline-derived CDR1 and CDR2 are SGHRS and YFSETQ. The J segment lost 1 base and the V segment lost 3 bases, leaving 9 bases of the junction unmatched. The CDR3 spells CASSSRTSGRGSYNEQFF. The CDR3 DNA is TGCGCCAGCAGCTCAAGGACTAGCGGGCGAGGTTCCTACAATGAGCAGTTCTTC.

This chain uses TRBV7-2 with TRBJ2-1, with TRBD1 as a possible D gene (6 bases). The CDR3 totals 14 residues. The V end lost 6 bases, the J end lost 1 base, and 10 bases lay between the germline ends. In germline, CDR1 is SGHTA, CDR2 FQGNSA. The CDR3 here is CASRSQGSYNEQFF. The CDR3 DNA sequence: TGTGCCAGCAGATCCCAGGGGTCCTACAATGAGCAGTTCTTC.

The chain couples TRBV14 to TRBJ1-1; 7 bases align to TRBD1. The J segment lost 5 bases and the V segment lost 3 bases, leaving 9 bases of the junction unmatched. This CDR3 region has 15 residues. Germline CDR1 and CDR2: SGHDN and FVKESK. In DNA, the CDR3 is TGTGCCAGCAGCCACCGCAGGGGGAGAGAGACTGAAGCTTTCTTT. It yields the protein CASSHRRGRETEAFF.

As to this clonotype: This may be a read error: a much more frequent sequence differs by one nucleotide. The genes are TRBV5-1 and TRBJ1-1, with TRBD1 matching 7 bases. V was clipped by 3 bases and J by 4 bases; unmatched bases: 9. CDR3 length: 15 residues. CDR1 is SGHRS and CDR2 is YFSETQ in the germline V gene. CDR3: CASSYAGGEVTEAFF. The CDR3 DNA is TGCGCCAGCAGCTATGCAGGGGGTGAGGTCACTGAAGCTTTCTTT.

This clonotype showed up just a few times. Given a much more abundant clone one base away, this may be a read error. The DNA is left out, because the CDR3 cannot be placed on it with certainty; the CDR3 is given as TCRdb lists it. The J gene is TRBJ2-1, the V gene TRBV6-6; the D call TRBD2 from the table was never checked on the DNA. The CDR3 comprises 15 residues, both ends counted. Germline V lookup: CDR1 MNHNY, CDR2 SVGAGI (reference sequence). The CDR3 reads CASSDFRGGPNEQFF.

This clonotype has just a few counts. Since a much larger clone is just one base distant, this may be a read error. The chain links TRBV20-1 to TRBJ1-2, with D perhaps TRBD1 (6 bases). Germline CDR1 and CDR2: DFQATT and SNEGSKA (reference sequence). The CDR3 loop spans 13 amino acids. The chain's CDR3 is CSTREGGDYGYTF. CDR3 coding DNA: TGCAGTACTAGAGAGGGGGGAGACTATGGCTACACCTTC.

CDR3 in DNA: TGTGCCAGCAGCGAGACCCCACTGGGGACCAGCAATGAGCAGTTCTTC. This gives the protein CASSETPLGTSNEQFF. The V gene is TRBV9, the J gene TRBJ2-1; either TRBD1 or TRBD2 may fit D (5 bases each). This CDR3 has 16 amino acids. Germline V gene lookup returns CDR1 SGDLS and CDR2 YYNGEE. Trimming pared 3 bases from V and 6 bases from J, leaving 19 bases between. The full variable domain, its missing parts supplied by reference TRBV9 and TRBJ2-1, is DSGVTQTPKHLITATGQRVTLRCSPRSGDLSVYWYQQSLDQGLQFLIQYYNGEERAKGNILERFSAQQFPDLHSELNLSSLELGDSALYFCASSETPLGTSNEQFFGPGTRLTVL.

About this clonotype: Being one base from a much bigger clone, this may be a read error. The rearrangement links TRBV6-2 or TRBV6-3 to TRBJ1-1, with a weak D call TRBD1 (5 bases). Germline CDR1 MNHEY, CDR2 SVGEGT. Trimming stripped 4 bases from V and 4 bases from J, with 10 bases between. The CDR3 runs to 13 residues. CDR3 sequence (DNA): TGTGCCAGCAGTTTCGGGGCAGTCACTGAAGCTTTCTTT. This encodes CASSFGAVTEAFF.

This clonotype was seen ten or more times. The V call is TRBV7-6, the J call TRBJ2-7; D is unresolved. The CDR3 contains 13 residues. V was clipped by 2 bases and J by 3 bases, with 8 bases between them. From germline, CDR1 is SGHVS and CDR2 FNYEAQ. The CDR3 sequence: CASSLSADYEQYF. In DNA form, the CDR3 reads TGTGCCAGCAGCTTATCGGCCGACTACGAGCAGTACTTC.

The chain combines TRBV29-1 with TRBJ1-3; the match to TRBD1 covers 9 bases. This CDR3 is built from 13 residues. Germline V gene lookup returns CDR1 SQVTM and CDR2 ANQGSEA. The trim removed 4 bases at V and 2 bases at J, leaving 0 bases unmatched. The CDR3 sequence is CSVGTGAGNTIYF. The CDR3 DNA is TGCAGCGTTGGGACAGGGGCTGGAAACACCATATATTTT.

In this sample, this clonotype is medium-sized. This sequence joins TRBV7-3 and TRBJ2-7, with TRBD1 matching over 7 bases. V gave up 5 bases and J gave up 1 base; unmatched junction bases: 11. CDR1 and CDR2 from the germline V gene are SGHTA and FQGTGA. The CDR3 has 16 residues. CDR3 region: CASSLKPGQRSYEQYF. CDR3 in DNA: TGTGCCAGCAGCCTAAAGCCGGGACAGAGATCCTACGAGCAGTACTTC.

This clonotype was counted many times. The J gene is TRBJ2-1, the V gene TRBV4-3, with D perhaps assigned TRBD1 or TRBD2 (5 bases each). Germline CDR1 is LGHNA and CDR2 is YSLEER. CDR3 size: 14 residues. V lost 0 bases to trimming and J lost 8 bases, with 11 bases between them. The CDR3 region has the DNA TGCGCCAGCAGCCAAGAAGGGACGGTAGATGAGCAGTTCTTC. It encodes CASSQEGTVDEQFF.

J is TRBJ1-5 and V is TRBV12-3 or TRBV12-4, with a tentative D call TRBD1 (5 bases). The germline V and J ends were trimmed by 5 bases and 6 bases, with 17 bases remaining between them. This CDR3 comprises 15 residues. CDR3 protein: CASSNSGTVTQPQHF. CDR3 bases: TGTGCCAGCAGTAACTCCGGGACCGTAACTCAGCCCCAGCATTTT.

The chain employs TRBV7-2 and TRBJ1-2, with D unresolved. Germline values: CDR1 SGHTA, CDR2 FQGNSA. Trimming removed 0 bases at V and 4 bases at J, with 12 bases between. The CDR3 runs 15 residues. CDR3 coding DNA: TGTGCCAGCAGCTTAGCCCTGATAGCCAGCTATGGCTACACCTTC. The encoded protein is CASSLALIASYGYTF.

This clonotype was detected a few times. The CDR3 protein is CSARDRRNGNTIYF. CDR3 DNA: TGCAGTGCTAGAGATCGGCGGAACGGGAACACCATATATTTT. The genes are TRBV20-1 and TRBJ1-3; D gene unclear. The germline V and J ends were trimmed by 0 bases and 7 bases, with 13 bases remaining between them. The CDR3 runs 14 residues. In germline, CDR1 is DFQATT, CDR2 SNEGSKA (reference sequence).

This clonotype has only a few counts. A much larger clone is a single base away; this may be a read error. As the CDR3 is not closed by the conserved phenylalanine or tryptophan, this likely results from a read error. The V gene is TRBV9, the J gene TRBJ2-5; D is perhaps TRBD1 or TRBD2 (5 bases each). The J call is uncertain, as TRBJ2-7 better fits the DNA end. This CDR3 has 15 residues. Germline CDR1 and CDR2: SGDLS and YYNGEE. The CDR3 bases are TGTGCCAGCAGCGTAGGAGGGGACGAATATAGCGAGCAGTACTGC. Encoded protein: CASSVGGDEYSEQYC.

This chain joins TRBV12-3 or TRBV12-4 and TRBJ2-3, with D possibly matching TRBD1 (5 bases). CDR3 length: 16 amino acids. Trimming shortened V by 3 bases and J by 3 bases, and 16 bases separated the two germline ends. The CDR3 DNA is TGTGCCAGCAGTTTGGTGGCAGGGATGGGTACAGATACGCAGTATTTT. This sequence encodes CASSLVAGMGTDTQYF.

The rearrangement joins TRBV29-1 to TRBJ2-3, with TRBD1 matching 9 bases. With 4 bases clipped from V and 2 bases from J, the junction kept 1 base outside the gene matches. The CDR3 is made up of 13 amino acids. CDR1 and CDR2 (germline): SQVTM, ANQGSEA. CDR3 nucleotides: TGCAGCGTTGGACAGGGGGTCACAGATACGCAGTATTTT. Translated: CSVGQGVTDTQYF.

V and J are TRBV29-1 and TRBJ2-3, with 9 bases lining up with TRBD2. The CDR3 spans 15 residues. The V segment lost 6 bases and the J segment 4 bases; nucleotides outside the gene matches: 11. Germline loops: CDR1 SQVTM, CDR2 ANQGSEA. CDR3 DNA sequence: TGCAGCGTCTCAACCGGGACTAGCTCGTCAGATACGCAGTATTTT. Residues: CSVSTGTSSSDTQYF.

This chain joins TRBV4-3 and TRBJ1-3; D gene ambiguous. This CDR3 has 15 amino acids. CDR1 is LGHNA, CDR2 YSLEER, per germline. Trimming removed 1 base at V and 2 bases at J, with 9 bases between. The CDR3 spells CASSQGRNTGNTIYF. The CDR3 bases are TGCGCCAGCAGCCAAGGGAGGAACACTGGAAACACCATATATTTT.

This clonotype was observed at least ten times. The chain joins TRBV5-1 to TRBJ2-7; the D gene is possibly TRBD1 (6 bases). Trimming pared 0 bases from V and 7 bases from J, leaving 11 bases between. CDR3 length: 13 residues. Germline V gene lookup returns CDR1 SGHRS and CDR2 YFSETQ. The CDR3 DNA follows: TGCGCCAGCAGCTTGGGAGTGGGGGCTGAGCAGTACTTC. Amino acids: CASSLGVGAEQYF.

To note about this clonotype: A single base separates this from a much larger clone, so it may be a read error. The chain carries TRBV24-1 and TRBJ2-5; 8 bases line up with TRBD1. The J segment lost 6 bases and the V segment lost 2 bases, leaving 7 bases of the junction unmatched. Germline V lookup: CDR1 KGHDR, CDR2 SFDVKD. The CDR3 runs to 15 residues. The CDR3 DNA is TGTGCCACCAGTGATTGGACCGGACAGGGCCAGACCCAGTACTTC. It codes for CATSDWTGQGQTQYF.

This clonotype occurred many times. The V gene is TRBV5-1, the J gene TRBJ1-1; D call uncertain. With 3 bases removed from V and 1 base from J, the gap between germline ends came to 13 bases. The CDR3 has 15 residues. Looked up from germline, CDR1 is SGHRS and CDR2 is YFSETQ. As DNA, the CDR3 is TGCGCCAGCAGCTCGTCCACCGCCGGGAACACTGAAGCTTTCTTT. This translates into CASSSSTAGNTEAFF. Full variable domain (rest looked up from reference TRBV5-1 and TRBJ1-1): KAGVTQTPRYLIKTRGQQVTLSCSPISGHRSVSWYQQTPGQGLQFLFEYFSETQRNKGNFPGRFSGRQFSNSRSEMNVSTLELGDSALYLCASSSSTAGNTEAFFGQGTRLTVV.

On this clonotype: A clone one base away is much larger, so this may be a read error. The V call is TRBV4-2, the J call TRBJ1-1, with D maybe TRBD1 (6 bases). The germline gives CDR1 LGHNA, CDR2 YNFKEQ. With 2 bases removed from V and 7 bases from J, the gap between germline ends came to 14 bases. This CDR3 is 14 amino acids long. CDR3 sequence reads: CASSQHKGGSEAFF. The CDR3 DNA sequence: TGTGCCAGCAGCCAACACAAGGGGGGCAGTGAAGCTTTCTTT.

This clonotype has only a few counts. This chain joins TRBV2 and TRBJ2-3, with TRBD2 matching 11 bases. This CDR3 region has 15 residues. Trimming took 6 bases from V and 5 from J; bases not matched to a gene: 7. From germline, CDR1 is SNHLY and CDR2 FYNNEI. The CDR3 nucleotides are TGTGCCAGCAGCGCGCTAGCGGGGGGATTAGATACGCAGTATTTT. This translates into CASSALAGGLDTQYF.